These 10 T cell receptor beta chains were all obtained from the same sample, sequenced in a study of graft-versus-host responses after intestinal transplantation listed by TCRdb under 2021. Libraries were constructed by the immunoSEQ multiplex PCR assay. TCRdb took over this immuneACCESS table, retaining in-frame rearrangements with V and J assigned. Such tables are incomplete; in checked studies, under half of the missing clones stem from an unresolved V gene, and the remainder is unexplained. This sample holds roughly 99,000 clones; 86% were observed only once. Approximately 1.5% of the sample is taken by the ten largest. This specimen was PBMCs, taken 255 days after intestinal transplant. The receptors were sampled from a human patient who received an intestinal transplant, so some T cells may come from the graft donor.

The DNA of the CDR3 is TGTGCCAGCAGTGTAGGGGACTGGCTGCACGTC. It specifies CASSVGDWLHV. The chain recombines TRBV6-1 with TRBJ2-7; TRBD2 is a possible D gene (6 bases). The CDR3 is made up of 11 amino acids. From germline, CDR1 is MNHNS and CDR2 SASEGT.

The CDR3 bases are TGTGCCAGCAGCCCTCGACTAGCGGGAGGCGTTATCGCCAAAAACATTCAGTACTTC. Residues: CASSPRLAGGVIAKNIQYF. J is TRBJ2-4 and V is TRBV11-2; 13 bases fit TRBD2. The CDR3 is made up of 19 amino acids. Looked up from germline, CDR1 is SGHAT and CDR2 is FQNNGV. Trimming at V came to 5 bases and at J to 1 base, leaving 11 bases not matched to a gene.

The V gene is TRBV30, the J gene TRBJ1-2, with D uncertain. The CDR3 length is 14 residues. Germline values: CDR1 GTSNPN, CDR2 SVGIG (reference sequence). Trimming shortened V by 3 bases and J by 0 bases, and 11 bases separated the two germline ends. The CDR3 nucleotides are TGTGCCTGGAGAGGTCGCCTGGCTAACTATGGCTACACCTTC. Translation gives CAWRGRLANYGYTF. The full variable domain, completed using reference TRBV30 and TRBJ1-2, is SQTIHQWPATLVQPVGSPLSLECTVEGTSNPNLYWYRQAAGRGLQLLFYSVGIGQISSEVPQNLSASRPQDRQFILSSKKLLLSDSGFYLCAWRGRLANYGYTFGSGTRLTVV.

The chain carries TRBV5-1 and TRBJ2-1, with 7 bases aligning to TRBD2. The ends lost 4 bases at V and 14 bases at J; junction bases unmatched: 15. The CDR3 spans 14 residues. Germline V gives CDR1 SGHRS, CDR2 YFSETQ. The CDR3 region has the DNA TGCGCCAGCAGCCGACGACTCGCGGGAGAATTTGAGTTCTTC. Translating gives CASSRRLAGEFEFF. Full variable domain (remainder filled in from reference TRBV5-1 and TRBJ2-1): KAGVTQTPRYLIKTRGQQVTLSCSPISGHRSVSWYQQTPGQGLQFLFEYFSETQRNKGNFPGRFSGRQFSNSRSEMNVSTLELGDSALYLCASSRRLAGEFEFFGPGTRLTVL.

The genes are TRBV30 and TRBJ1-2; perhaps TRBD1 as D (6 bases). The CDR3 has 12 residues. Germline assignment: CDR1 GTSNPN and CDR2 SVGIG (reference sequence). Trimming cost V 4 bases and J 3 bases, with 9 bases left between them. CDR3 in DNA: TGTGCCTGGAACAGGGATGACTATGGCTACACCTTC. Protein product: CAWNRDDYGYTF.

The chain has TRBV27 and TRBJ2-3; 11 nucleotides agree with TRBD2. J gave up 5 bases and V 6 bases, and 10 bases lay outside the gene matches. The CDR3 is made up of 16 amino acids. Germline assignment: CDR1 MNHEY and CDR2 SMNVEV (reference sequence). The chain's CDR3 is CASRSKLAGAGDTQYF. The DNA of the CDR3 is TGTGCCAGCAGGAGTAAACTAGCGGGAGCAGGAGATACGCAGTATTTT.

The rearrangement joins TRBV9 to TRBJ2-3; a weak D match, TRBD1 (5 bases). The germline V gene encodes CDR1 SGDLS and CDR2 YYNGEE. The CDR3 has 15 residues. Trimming removed 0 bases at V and 2 bases at J, with 10 bases between. The CDR3 here is CASSVVGVHTDTQYF. The CDR3 DNA reads TGTGCCAGCAGCGTAGTAGGGGTCCACACAGATACGCAGTATTTT.

The J gene is TRBJ1-5, the V gene TRBV27; D is ambiguous. The CDR3 has 15 residues. CDR1 MNHEY and CDR2 SMNVEV come from the germline V gene (reference sequence). Deletions cut 2 bases from V and 0 bases from J, with 8 bases between. CDR3 in DNA: TGTGCCAGCAGTTTAACTTATTATAGCAATCAGCCCCAGCATTTT. Its protein is CASSLTYYSNQPQHF.

Concerning this clone: Other DNA sequences from this sample encode an identical CDR3 as well. The chain links TRBV11-2 to TRBJ1-1, with 8 bases identical to TRBD1. This CDR3 contains 14 residues. CDR1 is SGHAT and CDR2 is FQNNGV in the germline V gene. J lost 3 bases, V lost 5 bases, and 5 bases had no gene match. The CDR3 nucleotides read TGTGCCAGCAGCGCCGACAGGGGTGACACTGAAGCTTTCTTT. Translation gives CASSADRGDTEAFF.

The V call is TRBV6-1, the J call TRBJ2-7; 9 bases line up with TRBD1. The V segment lost 6 bases and the J segment 1 base; nucleotides outside the gene matches: 7. CDR3 size: 15 residues. Germline V lookup: CDR1 MNHNS, CDR2 SASEGT. In DNA, the CDR3 is TGTGCCAGCAGCACCCGGGACAGGGAGTCCTACGAGCAGTACTTC. This codes for CASSTRDRESYEQYF.